This T cell receptor (beta chain) stems from a study of blood T cell repertoires in COVID-19 (dated by TCRdb to about 2020). The study in broad terms: The collaborator samples originated in the United States, Italy and Spain and spanned the acute and convalescent phases of COVID-19. The material from the prospective study consisted of cDNA or gDNA derived from T cells, B-cell-depleted T cells, or PBMCs. The samples were drawn from the first 160 participants of the ongoing ImmuneRACE study and from under 1,500 subjects provided by 6 global collaborators. Sample metadata almost always included a de-identified subject ID, COVID-19 status, age in years and sex. Where available, HLA class I and class II types were taken from metadata supplied by the sample provider and were not determined by assay-based typing. Subjects who had been exposed to COVID-19, were actively infected with it, or had recovered from it provided the deeply sampled blood TCRbeta repertoires that made up the dataset. The repertoires were made available in a free public database intended to serve as a resource for research on the immune response to SARS-CoV-2.

The immunoSEQ Assay, a bias-controlled multiplex PCR, was used to amplify TCRbeta CDR3 regions from genomic DNA. Per the original workflow: Nucleated cell counts per sample were estimated from amplification of reference gene primers within the assay. To quantify the absolute abundance of each unique TCRbeta CDR3 rearrangement, sequence reads were collapsed and filtered. Productive Simpson clonality was computed per sample as the square root of Simpson's diversity index over productive rearrangements. Imported from immuneACCESS, the table was reduced by TCRdb to in-frame sequences with V and J called. These copies leave out some clones; in studies compared against another copy, an unresolved V gene accounts for under half, and the cause of the remainder is not known. That table furnishes V, J and clone size, whereas the DNA furnished D and trimming. A total of roughly 69,000 clones appear in this sample, 88% of them only once. Of the sample, approximately 4.7% is held by the ten largest clones.

Turning to this clone: Its target antigen remains unknown. Base qualities are missing; no much larger clone stands one base away.

Summary of the overall study and its limitations: The quantity of clinical and demographic metadata differed by source and by participant and was supplied without curation.

Each collaborating institution followed its own protocols to collect whole blood in K2EDTA tubes. Collaborator samples were shipped for TCRbeta analysis as frozen whole blood, isolated PBMCs, or DNA extracted from either sample type. The source is a human donor in a cohort sampled during active COVID-19. The sample taken for sequencing was peripheral blood.

DNA sequence: TGTGCCAGCAGCTTAGGTCAGGGGGCGGGAGATACGCAGTATTTT. This yields the protein CASSLGQGAGDTQYF. The chain links TRBV7-3 with TRBJ2-3, and TRBD1 aligns with 8 junction nucleotides. According to the germline V gene, CDR1 reads SGHTA and CDR2 reads FQGTGA. The cysteine opens and the phenylalanine closes a CDR3 of 15 amino acids. The DNA shown is the 45-base CDR3, in frame from base 1. Trimming removed 2 bases from V and 5 bases from J; the gene matches leave 6 bases unexplained.